The text below deals with one TCR beta chain. Its antigen target is currently unknown. The input lacks base qualities; no much larger clone sits a single base away. V is clipped by 1 base and J by 4 bases, and the sequence between their germline boundaries is 7 bases long. Reading from cysteine to phenylalanine, the CDR3 counts 13 amino acids. Solely the CDR3 DNA is kept, with 39 bases framed from the first base. These data are taken from a study of CD8+CD57+ T cells in acquired aplastic anemia (dated by TCRdb to the late 2010s). With respect to the entire study: On average, sorted CD4+ and CD8+ cells yielded roughly 3.4 ug of extracted DNA, with a range of about 0.18 to 27.4 ug. CD8+CD57+ expansion was defined as frequency above the mean frequency observed in healthy subjects.

The patients picked for sequencing were ones in whom flow cytometry had shown an expansion of CD8+CD57+ cells. All patients had severe acquired aplastic anemia diagnosed by International Study of Aplastic Anemia and Agranulocytosis and Camitta criteria. No therapy had been received by the patients at the time of blood sampling. In the study, sorted CD4+ and CD8+ blood T cells from patients with severe aplastic anemia and from healthy subjects underwent deep sequencing of TCR repertoires. Patients were enrolled in the USA under clinicaltrials.gov protocols 00001620, 01623167, 00001397, 00071045, 00081523 and 00961064. Ficoll-Paque density gradient centrifugation was used to isolate peripheral blood mononuclear cells. CD4+ and CD8+ T cells were sorted by FACS or magnetic beads before DNA extraction. Broader findings and caveats from the paper: CD8+ Simpson's diversity did not differ significantly between patients and healthy controls (P=0.060). Approximately 31 CD8+ CDR3 sequences were found in both patients and controls but appeared to be highly expressed in patients and within the immunodominant clones of the patients.

Genomic DNA served as template for TCR beta VDJ combination and CDR3 sequence profiling. An Illumina HiSeq 2000 was used for TCR repertoire sequencing. The authors' pipeline ran thus. Repertoires were assessed using TRBV/TRBJ rearrangement plots, CDR3 size and DJ length profiles, and Simpson's diversity index. The most abundant DNA sequence in the deep sequencing data was taken as the immunodominant clone. CDR3 amino acid sequences were checked for sharing between subjects and were compared against published repertoires and the VDJdb database. TCRdb reanalyzed the raw reads on its own, using fastp at Q25 for trimming and MiXCR for clone calling, and kept in-frame beta chains. Rows merge per CDR3 protein into single entries with the most common DNA and genes. None of the V and J calls come from the authors' own analysis; TCRdb made them. The sample table holds about 150,000 distinct CDR3 sequences, of which approximately 52% were seen once. The biggest ten clones account for about 12% of the sample.

This TCR was recovered from a human donor with aplastic anemia. The rearrangement joined TRBV12-3 or TRBV12-4 to TRBJ2-5; possibly the D gene is TRBD2, per 5 matching bases. The sample comprised sorted CD4+, CD8+, or CD8+CD57+ T cells (not recorded which) from PBMCs. Here the CDR3 is given as CASSLDRGETQYF. The DNA sequence is as follows: TGTGCCAGCAGTTTAGATCGGGGAGAGACCCAGTACTTC.